The 28 T cell receptor beta chains below all came from one sample that was sequenced in a study of blood T cell repertoires in COVID-19. Method: immunoSEQ multiplex PCR; TCRdb's copy keeps in-frame clones and lacks some. The data contain 20,000 or so clones, approximately 85% of them singletons. The source material was peripheral blood. The origin of the receptors is a man aged 40-50 years with active or convalescent COVID-19.

The V and J genes are TRBV10-3 and TRBJ1-5, with D possibly being TRBD1 (6 bases). Per germline, CDR1 ENHRY and CDR2 SYGVKD. Trimming shortened V by 8 bases and J by 0 bases, and 11 bases separated the two germline ends. The CDR3 has 14 amino acids. The CDR3 is CAIGGSYSNQPQHF. In DNA form, the CDR3 reads TGTGCCATCGGGGGCAGCTATAGCAATCAGCCCCAGCATTTT.

The chain combines TRBV3-1 (or the pseudogene TRBV3-2) with TRBJ2-7; no firm D call. Trimming shortened V by 0 bases and J by 5 bases, and 11 bases separated the two germline ends. Germline loops: CDR1 LGHDT, CDR2 YNNKEL (reference sequence). The CDR3 contains 14 residues. The CDR3 DNA reads TGTGCCAGCAGCCAAGATCCAGGATTTAACGAGCAGTACTTC. It specifies CASSQDPGFNEQYF.

The chain combines TRBV6-5 with TRBJ1-5, with D unresolved. The CDR3 has 14 amino acids. The germline V gene has CDR1 MNHEY and CDR2 SVGAGI. V lost 6 bases, J lost 3 bases, and 12 bases lay in between. This CDR3 is CASSPTGYNQPQHF. CDR3 coding DNA: TGTGCCAGCAGCCCCACGGGGTACAATCAGCCCCAGCATTTT.

This clone was counted only a few times. The V gene is TRBV29-1, the J gene TRBJ1-3; D gene uncertain. The ends were cut back, 0 bases at V and 0 bases at J, with 12 bases in the middle. Germline loops: CDR1 SQVTM, CDR2 ANQGSEA. CDR3 size: 16 residues. CDR3 loop: CSVEDRSGSSGNTIYF. The CDR3 DNA follows: TGCAGCGTTGAAGATCGGTCAGGAAGCTCTGGAAACACCATATATTTT.

The genes are TRBV7-3 and TRBJ2-5; 9 bases align to TRBD1. CDR3 length: 16 residues. Germline-derived CDR1 and CDR2 are SGHTA and FQGTGA. The V and J ends lost 5 bases and 5 bases, in that order; junction bases with no gene match: 12. The CDR3 loop is CASSPNRGLVMETQYF. The CDR3 region has the DNA TGTGCCAGCAGCCCAAACAGGGGGCTTGTTATGGAGACCCAGTACTTC. The variable domain in full, with the rest retrieved from reference TRBV7-3 and TRBJ2-5, is GAGVSQTPSNKVTEKGKYVELRCDPISGHTALYWYRQSLGQGPEFLIYFQGTGAADDSGLPNDRFFAVRPEGSVSTLKIQRTERGDSAVYLCASSPNRGLVMETQYFGPGTRLLVL.

J is TRBJ1-1 and V is TRBV12-5; weak D call: TRBD1 (6 bases). The CDR3 covers 12 residues. Germline loops: CDR1 LGHNT, CDR2 FRNRAP. Trimming took off 8 bases at V and 4 bases at J, with 11 bases between the two ends. The CDR3 is CASLQGGTEAFF. In DNA form, the CDR3 reads TGTGCTAGTCTACAGGGTGGCACTGAAGCTTTCTTT.

J is TRBJ2-5 and V is TRBV18; 12 positions match TRBD2. The CDR3 is 15 amino acids. The germline V gene encodes CDR1 KGHSH and CDR2 LQKENI. With V trimmed by 8 bases and J by 2 bases, 6 bases remained unmatched. CDR3 in amino acids: CASLLAGGVQETQYF. Written as DNA, the CDR3 is TGTGCCAGCCTACTAGCGGGGGGCGTTCAAGAGACCCAGTACTTC. Combining the CDR3 with reference TRBV18 and TRBJ2-5 gives the whole variable domain NAGVMQNPRHLVRRRGQEARLRCSPMKGHSHVYWYRQLPEEGLKFMVYLQKENIIDESGMPKERFSAEFPKEGPSILRIQQVVRGDSAAYFCASLLAGGVQETQYFGPGTRLLVL.

The chain has TRBV27 and TRBJ2-7; 11 bases are a match to TRBD2. Germline CDR1 MNHEY, CDR2 SMNVEV (reference sequence). With 5 bases clipped from V and 2 bases from J, the junction kept 11 bases outside the gene matches. This CDR3 is built from 17 residues. The CDR3 sequence is CASSTFSQTSGAYEQYF. CDR3 DNA sequence: TGTGCCAGCAGTACCTTCTCCCAGACTAGCGGGGCCTACGAGCAGTACTTC.

CDR3 sequence: CAIRWGSGGARFTDTQYF. The DNA of the CDR3 is TGTGCCATCAGGTGGGGTAGCGGGGGGGCCCGCTTCACAGATACGCAGTATTTT. V is TRBV10-3 and J is TRBJ2-3, with TRBD2 identical over 11 bases. CDR3 size: 18 residues. Germline V lookup: CDR1 ENHRY, CDR2 SYGVKD. Trimming cost V 6 bases and J 2 bases; bases outside gene matches: 13.

V is TRBV5-1 and J is TRBJ1-1; tentatively, D is TRBD1 (6 bases). Looked up from germline, CDR1 is SGHRS and CDR2 is YFSETQ. This CDR3 region has 17 residues. V was trimmed by 4 bases and J by 1 base, leaving 20 bases between them. The CDR3 protein is CASSAGKGGARNTEAFF. The CDR3 coding sequence is TGCGCCAGCAGCGCAGGGAAGGGGGGGGCGAGGAACACTGAAGCTTTCTTT.

The V and J genes are TRBV7-8 and TRBJ2-1, with 9 bases lining up with TRBD2. This CDR3 contains 17 residues. J gave up 4 bases and V 4 bases, and 11 bases lay outside the gene matches. Per the germline V gene, CDR1 is SGHVS and CDR2 is FQNEAQ. CDR3 residues: CASSSPWGRGGYNEQFF. The CDR3 region has the DNA TGTGCCAGCAGCTCCCCCTGGGGGCGGGGGGGGTACAATGAGCAGTTCTTC.

The rearrangement uses TRBV6-5 and TRBJ1-1, with 7 bases aligning to TRBD1. CDR3 size: 15 residues. CDR1 is MNHEY and CDR2 is SVGAGI in the germline V gene. Germline trimming cut 8 bases from V and 0 bases from J; bases unmatched to any gene: 9. CDR3 residues: CASAGGILMNTEAFF. The CDR3 DNA sequence: TGTGCCAGCGCAGGGGGAATCTTGATGAACACTGAAGCTTTCTTT.

This clone appeared a few times. At the DNA level, this CDR3 is encoded by other sequences in the same sample as well. The gene calls are TRBV9 and TRBJ2-3, with 11 bases lining up with TRBD2. J lost 0 bases, V lost 4 bases, and 4 bases had no gene match. This CDR3 contains 16 residues. CDR1 SGDLS and CDR2 YYNGEE come from the germline V gene. The CDR3 DNA follows: TGTGCCAGCAGCTCCCGACTAGCGGGGAGCACAGATACGCAGTATTTT. Protein sequence: CASSSRLAGSTDTQYF.

This chain connects TRBV2 to TRBJ1-6, with 7 bases aligning to TRBD1. The CDR3 consists of 16 residues. Germline CDR1 reads SNHLY; CDR2 reads FYNNEI. V was clipped by 7 bases and J by 8 bases; unmatched bases: 14. CDR3 protein: CASKSIQGISYSPLHF. DNA of the CDR3: TGTGCCAGCAAATCAATACAGGGGATTAGTTATTCACCCCTCCACTTT.

This clone was observed a single time. The genes are TRBV7-9 and TRBJ2-5, with 7 bases identical to TRBD1. This CDR3 has 17 residues. V shed 2 bases, J shed 1 base, and the junction held 10 bases outside the gene matches. Germline V lookup: CDR1 SEHNR, CDR2 FQNEAQ (reference sequence). In DNA, the CDR3 is TGTGCCAGCAGCTTATTTGGAGACAGGGATTCCCAAGAGACCCAGTACTTC. This sequence encodes CASSLFGDRDSQETQYF.

This chain joins TRBV5-1 and TRBJ2-1; the D gene is possibly TRBD2 (6 bases). CDR1 SGHRS and CDR2 YFSETQ come from the germline V gene. The CDR3 has 16 residues. Trimming shortened V by 4 bases and J by 8 bases, and 22 bases separated the two germline ends. The CDR3 sequence: CASSPWRGIIGDEQFF. CDR3 in DNA: TGCGCCAGCAGCCCTTGGCGGGGTATTATTGGGGATGAGCAGTTCTTC.

The V and J genes are TRBV7-9 and TRBJ1-5; TRBD1 matches 9 bases. V dropped 1 base and J dropped 7; count of bases not matched to a gene: 11. The CDR3 consists of 17 residues. Germline-derived CDR1 and CDR2 are SEHNR and FQNEAQ (reference sequence). The CDR3 is CASSLEGGTGSAQPQHF. CDR3 coding DNA: TGTGCCAGCAGCTTAGAGGGCGGGACAGGGTCTGCCCAGCCCCAGCATTTT.

This clone is medium-sized in the sample. The DNA for the CDR3 is TGTGCCAGCTCGTCGCAGACAGGGATTAATTCACCCCTCCACTTT. It encodes CASSSQTGINSPLHF. This chain links TRBV18 with TRBJ1-6; 7 bases are shared with TRBD1. The trim removed 6 bases at V and 6 bases at J, leaving 8 bases unmatched. Germline lookup yields CDR1 KGHSH and CDR2 LQKENI. This CDR3 contains 15 residues.

V usage is TRBV15 and J usage is TRBJ1-2, with D perhaps TRBD1 (5 bases). This CDR3 spans 15 amino acids. V lost 0 bases and J 4 bases, leaving 12 bases between the germline ends. CDR1 is LNHNV, CDR2 YYDKDF, per germline (reference sequence). CDR3: CATSRDPDTAYGYTF. The CDR3 nucleotides read TGTGCCACCAGCAGAGATCCGGACACAGCCTATGGCTACACCTTC. Combining the CDR3 with reference TRBV15 and TRBJ1-2 gives the whole variable domain DAMVIQNPRYQVTQFGKPVTLSCSQTLNHNVMYWYQQKSSQAPKLLFHYYDKDFNNEADTPDNFQSRRPNTSFCFLDIRSPGLGDTAMYLCATSRDPDTAYGYTFGSGTRLTVV.

The chain carries TRBV29-1 and TRBJ2-7; a possible D gene is TRBD2 (6 bases). Looked up from germline, CDR1 is SQVTM and CDR2 is ANQGSEA. V was trimmed by 4 bases and J by 7 bases, leaving 20 bases between them. The CDR3 has 14 amino acids. The CDR3 spells CSVAKVTLAGEQYF. The CDR3 coding sequence is TGCAGCGTTGCTAAGGTAACGCTCGCGGGGGAGCAGTACTTC.

The rearrangement joins TRBV6-5 to TRBJ1-1; D call uncertain. The germline gives CDR1 MNHEY, CDR2 SVGAGI. The CDR3 is 12 residues long. V was shortened by 0 bases and J by 8 bases, with 7 bases between the two germline ends. This CDR3 reads CASSYSGREAFF. CDR3 nucleotide sequence: TGTGCCAGCAGTTACTCTGGCAGGGAAGCTTTCTTT.

The chain carries TRBV20-1 and TRBJ1-1; D is unclear. V dropped 3 bases and J dropped 3 bases, with 5 bases sitting between them. CDR1 and CDR2 (germline): DFQATT, SNEGSKA (reference sequence). This CDR3 is built from 11 residues. CDR3 sequence: CSASRDTEAFF. As DNA, the CDR3 is TGCAGTGCTAGCCGGGACACTGAAGCTTTCTTT.

This chain links TRBV7-9 with TRBJ2-1; 10 nucleotides match TRBD1. Looked up from germline, CDR1 is SEHNR and CDR2 is FQNEAQ (reference sequence). CDR3 length: 19 amino acids. The junction had 17 bases not matched to a gene; V was cut back by 4 bases and J by 5 bases. This chain's CDR3 is CASSWPTGGSTGVNNEQFF. CDR3 sequence (DNA): TGTGCCAGCAGCTGGCCGACAGGGGGCTCCACTGGGGTAAACAATGAGCAGTTCTTC.

The rearrangement joins TRBV6-6 to TRBJ1-5, with D maybe TRBD1 (5 bases). Trimming left V 9 bases short and J 2 bases short, with 14 bases between. This CDR3 comprises 14 residues. In germline, CDR1 is MNHNY, CDR2 SVGAGI (reference sequence). CDR3 bases: TGTGCCAGTCTGGGGCTGAGGCGCAATCAGCCCCAGCATTTT. Translating it yields CASLGLRRNQPQHF.

The genes are TRBV2 and TRBJ1-4; D unresolved. Germline-derived CDR1 and CDR2 are SNHLY and FYNNEI. The CDR3 spans 13 residues. Trimming pared 6 bases from V and 8 bases from J, leaving 13 bases between. CDR3 amino acids: CASSLRPGEKLFF. CDR3 coding DNA: TGTGCCAGCAGCCTACGACCGGGAGAAAAACTGTTTTTT.

The chain uses TRBV5-1 and TRBJ2-7; 10 nucleotides line up with TRBD2. CDR1 is SGHRS and CDR2 is YFSETQ in the germline V gene. V trimming: 5 bases; J trimming: 5 bases; junction bases outside the gene matches: 7. The CDR3 extends over 14 amino acids. The DNA for the CDR3 is TGCGCCAGCAGTGACGCTAGCGGGGGAGACGAGCAGTACTTC. It specifies CASSDASGGDEQYF.

The chain combines TRBV12-3 or TRBV12-4 with TRBJ1-4; D call uncertain. V was shortened by 5 bases and J by 5 bases, with 9 bases between the two germline ends. The CDR3 is 13 residues long. CDR3 in DNA: TGTGCCAGCAGTAGTAACAGCAATGAAAAACTGTTTTTT. This sequence encodes CASSSNSNEKLFF.

The chain joins TRBV7-8 to TRBJ1-1; no firm D call. Germline values: CDR1 SGHVS, CDR2 FQNEAQ. The CDR3 is made up of 14 amino acids. Trimming cost V 1 base and J 5 bases, with 11 bases left between them. CDR3 sequence reads: CASSLVYLRTEAFF. The CDR3 DNA reads TGTGCCAGCAGCTTAGTTTACCTCAGGACTGAAGCTTTCTTT.